This TCR beta chain is drawn from a study of shared clonotypes between healthy human individuals. TCRdb keeps only in-frame clones here, not all; method: immunoSEQ multiplex PCR. The sample lists a few million clones, around 95% occurring once. V trimming: 3 bases; J trimming: 3 bases; junction bases outside the gene matches: 5. CDR1 and CDR2 (germline): SGDLS, YYNGEE. This CDR3 has 16 amino acids. The sample was naive CD4+ T cells sorted from blood. The subset denotes: CD45RA+ positively selected. The receptor was derived from a man younger than 35 in good health. V and J are TRBV9 and TRBJ2-1; 11 bases line up with TRBD2. The CDR3 nucleotides read TGTGCCAGCAGCGAGATCGGACTAGCGGGCTACAATGAGCAGTTCTTC. Encoded protein: CASSEIGLAGYNEQFF. Full variable domain (remainder filled in from reference TRBV9 and TRBJ2-1): DSGVTQTPKHLITATGQRVTLRCSPRSGDLSVYWYQQSLDQGLQFLIQYYNGEERAKGNILERFSAQQFPDLHSELNLSSLELGDSALYFCASSEIGLAGYNEQFFGPGTRLTVL.